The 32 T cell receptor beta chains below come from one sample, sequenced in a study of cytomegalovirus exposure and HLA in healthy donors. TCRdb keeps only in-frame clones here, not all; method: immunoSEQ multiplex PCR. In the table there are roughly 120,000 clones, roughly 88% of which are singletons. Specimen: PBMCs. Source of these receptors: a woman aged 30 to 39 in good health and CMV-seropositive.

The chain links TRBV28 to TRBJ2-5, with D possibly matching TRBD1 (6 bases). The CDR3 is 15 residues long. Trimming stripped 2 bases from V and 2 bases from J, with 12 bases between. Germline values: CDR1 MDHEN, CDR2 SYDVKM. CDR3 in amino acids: CASSLGPRGQETQYF. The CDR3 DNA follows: TGTGCCAGCAGTTTAGGGCCCAGGGGACAAGAGACCCAGTACTTC.

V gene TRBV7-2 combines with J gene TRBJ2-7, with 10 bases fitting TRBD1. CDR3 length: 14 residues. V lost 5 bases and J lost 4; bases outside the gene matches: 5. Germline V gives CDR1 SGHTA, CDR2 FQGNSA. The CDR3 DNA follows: TGTGCCAGCAGCACGAGACAGGGGGCTTACGAGCAGTACTTC. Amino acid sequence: CASSTRQGAYEQYF.

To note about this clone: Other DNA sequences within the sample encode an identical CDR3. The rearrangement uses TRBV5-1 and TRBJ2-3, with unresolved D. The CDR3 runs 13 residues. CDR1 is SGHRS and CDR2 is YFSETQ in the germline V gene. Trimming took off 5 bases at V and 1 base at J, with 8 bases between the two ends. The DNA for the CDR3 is TGCGCCAGCAGTTCGCAGGGCACAGATACGCAGTATTTT. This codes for CASSSQGTDTQYF.

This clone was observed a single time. This chain's CDR3 is CSVEGSGDTQYF. The CDR3 nucleotides are TGCAGCGTTGAGGGCAGTGGAGATACGCAGTATTTT. The chain combines TRBV29-1 with TRBJ2-3; the D is unclear. Germline CDR1 is SQVTM and CDR2 is ANQGSEA. The CDR3 totals 12 residues. The ends were cut back, 3 bases at V and 5 bases at J, with 9 bases in the middle.

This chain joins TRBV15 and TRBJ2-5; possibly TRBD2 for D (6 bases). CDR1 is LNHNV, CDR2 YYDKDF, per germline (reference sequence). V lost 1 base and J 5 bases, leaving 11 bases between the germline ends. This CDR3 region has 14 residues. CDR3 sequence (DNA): TGTGCCACCAGCAGAGGGGGAGGCGGGGAGACCCAGTACTTC. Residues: CATSRGGGGETQYF.

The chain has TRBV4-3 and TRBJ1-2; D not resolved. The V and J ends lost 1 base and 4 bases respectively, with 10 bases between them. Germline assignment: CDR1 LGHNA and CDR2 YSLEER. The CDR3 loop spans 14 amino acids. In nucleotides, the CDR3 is TGCGCCAGCAGCCAAGTGGGCGGGTTCTATGGCTACACCTTC. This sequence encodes CASSQVGGFYGYTF.

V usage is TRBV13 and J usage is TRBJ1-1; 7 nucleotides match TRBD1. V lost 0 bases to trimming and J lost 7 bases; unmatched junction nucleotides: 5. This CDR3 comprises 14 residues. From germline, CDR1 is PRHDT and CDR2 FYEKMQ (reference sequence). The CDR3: CASSLGGGDSEAFF. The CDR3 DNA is TGTGCCAGCAGCTTAGGGGGTGGGGACAGTGAAGCTTTCTTT. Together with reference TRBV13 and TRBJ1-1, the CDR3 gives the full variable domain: AAGVIQSPRHLIKEKRETATLKCYPIPRHDTVYWYQQGPGQDPQFLISFYEKMQSDKGSIPDRFSAQQFSDYHSELNMSSLELGDSALYFCASSLGGGDSEAFFGQGTRLTVV.

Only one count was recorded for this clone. Here the CDR3 DNA reads TGTGCCAGCAGCTTAGGCAGGGGCTACGAGCAGTACTTC. Translation: CASSLGRGYEQYF. The rearrangement links TRBV13 to TRBJ2-7, with TRBD1 as a possible D gene (6 bases). Germline V gives CDR1 PRHDT, CDR2 FYEKMQ (reference sequence). The CDR3 loop spans 13 amino acids. The V end was cut by 0 bases, the J end by 3 bases, with 6 bases between.

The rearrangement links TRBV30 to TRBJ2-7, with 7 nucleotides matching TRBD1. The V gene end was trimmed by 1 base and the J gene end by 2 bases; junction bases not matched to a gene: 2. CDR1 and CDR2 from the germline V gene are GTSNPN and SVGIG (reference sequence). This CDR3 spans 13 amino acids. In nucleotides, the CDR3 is TGTGCCTGGAGTGGGGACAGACCCTACGAGCAGTACTTC. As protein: CAWSGDRPYEQYF.

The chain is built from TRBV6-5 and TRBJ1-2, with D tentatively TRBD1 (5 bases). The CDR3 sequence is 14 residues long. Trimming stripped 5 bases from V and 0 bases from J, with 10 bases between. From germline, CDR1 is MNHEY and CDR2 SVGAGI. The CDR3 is CASSDHRTNYGYTF. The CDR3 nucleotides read TGTGCCAGCAGTGACCACAGGACTAACTATGGCTACACCTTC.

The CDR3, as DNA: TGCGCCAGCAGCCCTACCGGGACAGGGGGCTACGAGCAGTACTTC. Translation: CASSPTGTGGYEQYF. The chain is built from TRBV4-1 and TRBJ2-7, with 11 bases matching TRBD1. Trimming cost V 4 bases and J 3 bases; bases outside gene matches: 5. Germline CDR1 and CDR2: MGHRA and YSYEKL. The CDR3 has 15 residues.

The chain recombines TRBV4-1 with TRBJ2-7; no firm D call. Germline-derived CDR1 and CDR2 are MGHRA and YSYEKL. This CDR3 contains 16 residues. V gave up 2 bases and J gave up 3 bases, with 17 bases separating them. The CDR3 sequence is CASSQFPELSSYEQYF. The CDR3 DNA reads TGCGCCAGCAGCCAATTCCCCGAACTCTCAAGCTACGAGCAGTACTTC.

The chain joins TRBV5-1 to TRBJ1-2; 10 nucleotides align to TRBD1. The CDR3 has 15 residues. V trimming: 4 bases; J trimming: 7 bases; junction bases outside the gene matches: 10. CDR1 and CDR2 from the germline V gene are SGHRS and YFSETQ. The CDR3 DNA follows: TGCGCCAGCAGCCTGGAGGGGGGGACAGGGGCTGGCTACACCTTC. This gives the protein CASSLEGGTGAGYTF.

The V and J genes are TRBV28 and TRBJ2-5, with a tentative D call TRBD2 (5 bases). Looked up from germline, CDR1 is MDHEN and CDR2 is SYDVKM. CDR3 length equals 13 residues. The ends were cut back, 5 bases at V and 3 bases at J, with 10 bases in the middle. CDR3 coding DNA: TGTGCCAGCAGTCACGGAGGTAAAGAGACCCAGTACTTC. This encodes CASSHGGKETQYF.

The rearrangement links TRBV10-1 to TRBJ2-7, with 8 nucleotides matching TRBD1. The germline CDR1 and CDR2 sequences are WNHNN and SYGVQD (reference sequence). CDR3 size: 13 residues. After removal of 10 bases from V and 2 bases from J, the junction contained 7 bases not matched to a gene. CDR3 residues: CATEDRGTYEQYF. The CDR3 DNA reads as TGCGCCACCGAAGACAGGGGAACCTACGAGCAGTACTTC.

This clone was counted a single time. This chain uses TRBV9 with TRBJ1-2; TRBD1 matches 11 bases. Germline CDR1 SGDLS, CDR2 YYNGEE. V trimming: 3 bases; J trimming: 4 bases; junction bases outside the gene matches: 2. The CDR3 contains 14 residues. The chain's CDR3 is CASSEDRGLYGYTF. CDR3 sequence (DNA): TGTGCCAGCAGCGAGGACAGGGGGCTCTATGGCTACACCTTC.

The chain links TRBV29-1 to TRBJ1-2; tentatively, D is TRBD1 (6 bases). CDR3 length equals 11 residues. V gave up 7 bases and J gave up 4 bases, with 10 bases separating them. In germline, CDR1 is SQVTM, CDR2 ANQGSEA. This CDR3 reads CSGGQTYGYTF. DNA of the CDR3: TGCAGCGGCGGACAGACCTATGGCTACACCTTC.

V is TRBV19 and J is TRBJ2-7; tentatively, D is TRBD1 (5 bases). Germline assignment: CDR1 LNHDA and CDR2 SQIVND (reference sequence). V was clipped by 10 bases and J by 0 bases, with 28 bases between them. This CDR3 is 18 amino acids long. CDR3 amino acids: CATAPRREGARSSYEQYF. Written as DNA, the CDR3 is TGTGCCACCGCACCCCGCCGAGAAGGGGCGCGAAGCTCCTACGAGCAGTACTTC.

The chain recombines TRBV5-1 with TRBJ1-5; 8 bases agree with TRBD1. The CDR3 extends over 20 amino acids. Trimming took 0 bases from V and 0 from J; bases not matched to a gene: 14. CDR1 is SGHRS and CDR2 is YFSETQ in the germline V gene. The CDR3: CASSLALTGGQDHSNQPQHF. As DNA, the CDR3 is TGCGCCAGCAGCTTGGCCCTAACGGGGGGACAGGATCATAGCAATCAGCCCCAGCATTTT.

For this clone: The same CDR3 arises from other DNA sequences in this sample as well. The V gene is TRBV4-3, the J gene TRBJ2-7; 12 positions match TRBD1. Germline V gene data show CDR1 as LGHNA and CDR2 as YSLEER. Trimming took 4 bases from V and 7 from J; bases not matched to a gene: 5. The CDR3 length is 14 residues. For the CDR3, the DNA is TGCGCCAGCAGCCCGGGACAGGGGGCAAATGAGCAGTACTTC. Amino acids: CASSPGQGANEQYF.

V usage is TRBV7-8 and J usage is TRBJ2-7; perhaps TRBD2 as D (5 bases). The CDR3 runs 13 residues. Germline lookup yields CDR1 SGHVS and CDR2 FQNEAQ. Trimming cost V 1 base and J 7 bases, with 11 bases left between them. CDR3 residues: CASSLGSSGEQYF. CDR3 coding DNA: TGTGCCAGCAGCTTAGGGTCTTCGGGGGAGCAGTACTTC.

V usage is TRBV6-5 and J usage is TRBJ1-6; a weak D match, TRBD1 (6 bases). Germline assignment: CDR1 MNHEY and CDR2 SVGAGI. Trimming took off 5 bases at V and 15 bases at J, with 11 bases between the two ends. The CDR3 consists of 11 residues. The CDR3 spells CASSTGLDLHF. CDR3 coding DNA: TGTGCCAGCAGTACAGGGTTAGACCTCCACTTT.

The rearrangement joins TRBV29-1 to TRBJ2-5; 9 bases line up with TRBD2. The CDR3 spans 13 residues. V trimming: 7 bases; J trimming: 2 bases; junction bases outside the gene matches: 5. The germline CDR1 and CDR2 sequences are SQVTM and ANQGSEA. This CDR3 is CSGRLAVQETQYF. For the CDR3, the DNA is TGCAGCGGCAGACTAGCGGTACAAGAGACCCAGTACTTC.

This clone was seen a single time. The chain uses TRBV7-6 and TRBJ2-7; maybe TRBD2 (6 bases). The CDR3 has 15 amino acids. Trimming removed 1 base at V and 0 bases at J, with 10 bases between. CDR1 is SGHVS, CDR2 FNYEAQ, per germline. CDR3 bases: TGTGCCAGCAGCTTAGAAGCCGGGAGCTCCTACGAGCAGTACTTC. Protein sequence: CASSLEAGSSYEQYF.

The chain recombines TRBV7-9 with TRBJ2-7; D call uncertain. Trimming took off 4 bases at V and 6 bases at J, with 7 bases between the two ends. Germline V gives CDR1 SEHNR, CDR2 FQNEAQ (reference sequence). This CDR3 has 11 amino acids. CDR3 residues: CASSSPGEQYF. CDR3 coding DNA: TGTGCCAGCAGCTCCCCGGGCGAGCAGTACTTC.

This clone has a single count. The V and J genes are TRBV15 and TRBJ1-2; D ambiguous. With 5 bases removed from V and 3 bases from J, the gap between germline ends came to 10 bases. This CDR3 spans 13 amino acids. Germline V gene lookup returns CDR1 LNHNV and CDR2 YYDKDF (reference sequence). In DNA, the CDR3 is TGTGCCACCAGCCACAGCTGGGACTATGGCTACACCTTC. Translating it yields CATSHSWDYGYTF.

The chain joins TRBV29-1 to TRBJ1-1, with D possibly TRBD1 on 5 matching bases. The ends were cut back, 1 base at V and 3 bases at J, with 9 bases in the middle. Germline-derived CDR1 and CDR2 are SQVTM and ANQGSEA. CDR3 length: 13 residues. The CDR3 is CSVEGEGYTEAFF. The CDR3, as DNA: TGCAGCGTTGAAGGGGAGGGGTACACTGAAGCTTTCTTT. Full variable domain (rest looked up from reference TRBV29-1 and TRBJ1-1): SAVISQKPSRDICQRGTSLTIQCQVDSQVTMMFWYRQQPGQSLTLIATANQGSEATYESGFVIDKFPISRPNLTFSTLTVSNMSPEDSSIYLCSVEGEGYTEAFFGQGTRLTVV.

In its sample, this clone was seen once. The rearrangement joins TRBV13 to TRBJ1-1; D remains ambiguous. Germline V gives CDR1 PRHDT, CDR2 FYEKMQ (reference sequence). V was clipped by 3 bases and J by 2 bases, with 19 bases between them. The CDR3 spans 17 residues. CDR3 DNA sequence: TGTGCCAGCAGCTTTGGTAATTTCCCTAGTAAAAACACTGAAGCTTTCTTT. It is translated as CASSFGNFPSKNTEAFF.

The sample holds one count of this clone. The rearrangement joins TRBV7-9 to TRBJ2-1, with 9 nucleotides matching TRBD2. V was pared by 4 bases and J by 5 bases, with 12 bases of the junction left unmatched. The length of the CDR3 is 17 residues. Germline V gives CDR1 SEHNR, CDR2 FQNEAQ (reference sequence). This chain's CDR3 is CASSYRSGTSTNNEQFF. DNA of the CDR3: TGTGCCAGCAGCTATAGATCCGGGACTAGCACAAACAATGAGCAGTTCTTC.

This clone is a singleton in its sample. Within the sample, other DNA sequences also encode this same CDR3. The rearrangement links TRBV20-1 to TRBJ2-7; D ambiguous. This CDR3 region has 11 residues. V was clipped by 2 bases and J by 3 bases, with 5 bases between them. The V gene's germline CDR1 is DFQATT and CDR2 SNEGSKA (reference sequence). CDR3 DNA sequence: TGCAGTGCTAGACAGGTCTACGAGCAGTACTTC. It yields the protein CSARQVYEQYF.

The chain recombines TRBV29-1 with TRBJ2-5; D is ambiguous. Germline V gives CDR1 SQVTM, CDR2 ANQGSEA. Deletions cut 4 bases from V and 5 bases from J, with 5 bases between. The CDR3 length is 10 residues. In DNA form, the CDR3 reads TGCAGCGTTGTTCGGGAGACCCAGTACTTC. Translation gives CSVVRETQYF. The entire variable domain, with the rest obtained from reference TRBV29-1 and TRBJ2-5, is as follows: SAVISQKPSRDICQRGTSLTIQCQVDSQVTMMFWYRQQPGQSLTLIATANQGSEATYESGFVIDKFPISRPNLTFSTLTVSNMSPEDSSIYLCSVVRETQYFGPGTRLLVL.

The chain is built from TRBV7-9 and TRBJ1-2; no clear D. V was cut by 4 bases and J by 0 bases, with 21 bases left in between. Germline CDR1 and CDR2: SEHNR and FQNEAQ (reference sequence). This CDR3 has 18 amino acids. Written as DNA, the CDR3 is TGTGCCAGCAGCTACCGCCCCCGGTCGAATTTAGCTAACTATGGCTACACCTTC. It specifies CASSYRPRSNLANYGYTF. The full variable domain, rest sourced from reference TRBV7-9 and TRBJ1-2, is DTGVSQNPRHKITKRGQNVTFRCDPISEHNRLYWYRQTLGQGPEFLTYFQNEAQLEKSRLLSDRFSAERPKGSFSTLEIQRTEQGDSAMYLCASSYRPRSNLANYGYTFGSGTRLTVV.